This TCR beta chain was profiled in a study of vaccination and CD4 T cells after COVID-19. A word on this clonotype: Its antigen is not identified.

The germline V gene has CDR1 SNHLY and CDR2 FYNNEI. Trimming removed 8 bases at V and 2 bases at J, with 9 bases between. The CDR3 runs to 12 residues. The treatment denotes: roughly 10-day PBMC culture with coronavirus spike peptide pools or control peptides (ViraFEST assay). Cultured CD4+ T cells had their DNA profiled by the Oncomine TCR Beta short-read assay. MiXCR, applied by TCRdb to the PCR reads, yields one record per CDR3 protein. This table has a few thousand distinct CDR3 sequences, 71% appearing once. Sequences were obtained from CD4+ T cells from blood, cultured in vitro. The clonotype was recovered from a human donor who had recovered from COVID-19. The J gene is TRBJ2-5, the V gene TRBV2; tentatively, D is TRBD2 (6 bases). The CDR3 reads CASRRVQETQYF. CDR3 bases: TGTGCCAGCCGGAGGGTACAAGAGACCCAGTACTTC.